The entry below gives a single T cell receptor (beta chain) sequence along with its context. Its antigen is not known. This entry belongs to a study of beta chain features in type 1 diabetes. The wider study: Across the samples, about 100 million sorted cells were examined in total. Study conclusions and caveats: Reads derived from cDNA could over-represent cells showing high TCR expression. TCRB repertoires of naive, central memory and Treg cells appeared more similar among patients than among healthy donors.

The CDR3 is made up of 14 amino acids. Trimming left V 2 bases short and J 5 bases short, with 12 bases between. The germline CDR1 and CDR2 sequences are SGHAT and FQNNGV. Expressed TCRB transcripts were sequenced, since all the RNA that had been isolated was reverse transcribed. Assay used: immunoSEQ multiplex PCR; TCRdb lists only in-frame clones, some missing. The repertoire holds hundreds of thousands of clones, approximately 8.2% seen once, with roughly 0.44% in the top ten. Per donor, one heparinised blood draw averaged roughly 110 mL. The chain joins TRBV11-2 to TRBJ2-5; tentatively, D is TRBD1 (6 bases). The receptor's source is a woman younger than 30 in good health. Source material: central memory CD4+ T cells from blood. CDR3 sequence: CASSLSWQGETQYF. The CDR3 nucleotides are TGTGCCAGCAGCTTAAGCTGGCAGGGGGAGACCCAGTACTTC.